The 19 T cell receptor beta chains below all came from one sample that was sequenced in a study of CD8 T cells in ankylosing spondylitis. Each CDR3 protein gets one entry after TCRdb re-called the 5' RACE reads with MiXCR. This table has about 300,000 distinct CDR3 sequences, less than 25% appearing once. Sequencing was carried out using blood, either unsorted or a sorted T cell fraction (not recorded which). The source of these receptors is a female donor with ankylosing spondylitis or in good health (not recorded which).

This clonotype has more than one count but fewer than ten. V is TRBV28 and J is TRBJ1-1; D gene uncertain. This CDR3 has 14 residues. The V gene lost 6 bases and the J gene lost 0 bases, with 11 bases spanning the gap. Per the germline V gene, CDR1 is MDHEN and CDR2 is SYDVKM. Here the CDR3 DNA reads TGTGCCAGCAGGATCCGGACGGTGAACACTGAAGCTTTCTTT. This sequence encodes CASRIRTVNTEAFF.

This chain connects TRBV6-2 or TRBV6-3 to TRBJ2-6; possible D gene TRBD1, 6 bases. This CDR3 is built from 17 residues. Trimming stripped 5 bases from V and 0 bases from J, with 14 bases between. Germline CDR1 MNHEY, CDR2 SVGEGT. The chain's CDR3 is CASSHRARSSGANVLTF. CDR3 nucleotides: TGTGCCAGCAGTCACAGGGCTCGGAGCTCTGGGGCCAACGTCCTGACTTTC.

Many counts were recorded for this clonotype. The CDR3: CASSQAGEAKNIQYF. The DNA for the CDR3 is TGTGCCAGCAGTCAGGCCGGGGAAGCCAAAAACATTCAGTACTTC. The chain recombines TRBV6-2 or TRBV6-3 with TRBJ2-4, with D possibly TRBD2 on 5 matching bases. CDR1 is MNHEY, CDR2 SVGEGT, per germline. V was pared by 5 bases and J by 0 bases, with 11 bases between. The CDR3 contains 15 residues.

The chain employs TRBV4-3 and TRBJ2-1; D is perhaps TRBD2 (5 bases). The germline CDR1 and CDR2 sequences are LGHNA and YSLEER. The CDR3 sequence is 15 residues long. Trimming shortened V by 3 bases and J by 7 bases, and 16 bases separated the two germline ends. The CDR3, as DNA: TGCGCCAGCAGCCACGTCCCAGGTCGGGATAATGAGCAGTTCTTC. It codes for CASSHVPGRDNEQFF.

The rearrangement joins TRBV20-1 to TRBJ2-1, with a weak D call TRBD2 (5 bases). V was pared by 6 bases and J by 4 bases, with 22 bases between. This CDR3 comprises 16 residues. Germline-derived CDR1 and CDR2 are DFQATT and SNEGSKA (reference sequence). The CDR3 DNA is TGCAGTGCCAACGAGGGCGGCCATACATCATACAATGAGCAGTTCTTC. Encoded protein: CSANEGGHTSYNEQFF.

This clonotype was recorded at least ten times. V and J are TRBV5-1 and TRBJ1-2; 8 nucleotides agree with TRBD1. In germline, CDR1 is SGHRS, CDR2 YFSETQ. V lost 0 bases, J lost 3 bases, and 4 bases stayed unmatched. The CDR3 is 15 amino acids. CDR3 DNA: TGCGCCAGCAGCTTGGACGGGACAGGAGACTATGGCTACACCTTC. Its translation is CASSLDGTGDYGYTF.

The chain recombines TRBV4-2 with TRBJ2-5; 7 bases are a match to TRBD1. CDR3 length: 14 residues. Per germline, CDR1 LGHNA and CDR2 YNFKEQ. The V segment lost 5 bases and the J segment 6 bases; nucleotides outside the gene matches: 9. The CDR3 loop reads CASSDLDRAKTQYF. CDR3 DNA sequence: TGTGCCAGCAGCGACCTCGACAGGGCGAAGACCCAGTACTTC.

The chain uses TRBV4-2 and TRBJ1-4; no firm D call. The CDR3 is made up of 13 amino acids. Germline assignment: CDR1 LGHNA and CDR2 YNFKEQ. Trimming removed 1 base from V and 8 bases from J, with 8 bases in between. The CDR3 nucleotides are TGTGCCAGCAGCCAAGCCTCCAGGGAAAAACTGTTTTTT. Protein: CASSQASREKLFF.

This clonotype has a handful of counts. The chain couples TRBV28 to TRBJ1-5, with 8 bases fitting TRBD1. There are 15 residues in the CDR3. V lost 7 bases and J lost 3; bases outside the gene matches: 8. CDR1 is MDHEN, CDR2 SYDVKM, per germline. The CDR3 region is CASTRQGPTNQPQHF. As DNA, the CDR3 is TGTGCCAGCACTCGACAGGGGCCCACCAATCAGCCCCAGCATTTT.

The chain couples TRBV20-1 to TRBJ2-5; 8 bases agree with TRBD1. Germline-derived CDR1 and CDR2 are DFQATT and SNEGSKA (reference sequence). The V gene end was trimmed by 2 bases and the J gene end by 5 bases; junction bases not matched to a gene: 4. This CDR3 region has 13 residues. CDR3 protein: CSARRTGSETQYF. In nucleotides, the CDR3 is TGCAGTGCTAGAAGGACAGGGAGCGAGACCCAGTACTTC.

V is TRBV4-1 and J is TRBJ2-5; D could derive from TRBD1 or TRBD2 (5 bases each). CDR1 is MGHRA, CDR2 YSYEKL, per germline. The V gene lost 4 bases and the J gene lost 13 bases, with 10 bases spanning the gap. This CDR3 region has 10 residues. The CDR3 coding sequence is TGCGCCAGCAGCCCCGGGACGAGGTACTTC. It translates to CASSPGTRYF.

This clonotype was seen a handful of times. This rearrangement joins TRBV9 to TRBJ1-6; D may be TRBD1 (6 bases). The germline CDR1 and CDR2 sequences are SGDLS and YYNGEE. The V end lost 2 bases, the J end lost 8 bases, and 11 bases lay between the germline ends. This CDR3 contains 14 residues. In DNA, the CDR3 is TGTGCCAGCAGCGTCAGACAGGTGGATTCACCCCTCCACTTT. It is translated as CASSVRQVDSPLHF.

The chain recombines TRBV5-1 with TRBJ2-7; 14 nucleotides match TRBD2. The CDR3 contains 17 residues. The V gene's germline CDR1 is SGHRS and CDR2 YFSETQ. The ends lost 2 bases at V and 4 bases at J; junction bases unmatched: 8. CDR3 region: CASSFQTSGRGIYEQYF. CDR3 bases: TGCGCCAGCAGCTTTCAGACTAGCGGGAGGGGAATATACGAGCAGTACTTC.

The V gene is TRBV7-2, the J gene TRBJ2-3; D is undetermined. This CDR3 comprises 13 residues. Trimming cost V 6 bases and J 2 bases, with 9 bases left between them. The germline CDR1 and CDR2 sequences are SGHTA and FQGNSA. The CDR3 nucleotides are TGTGCCAGCAGTTTTCCCCACACAGATACGCAGTATTTT. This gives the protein CASSFPHTDTQYF. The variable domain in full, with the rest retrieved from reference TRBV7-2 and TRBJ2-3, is GAGVSQSPSNKVTEKGKDVELRCDPISGHTALYWYRQSLGQGLEFLIYFQGNSAPDKSGLPSDRFSAERTGGSVSTLTIQRTQQEDSAVYLCASSFPHTDTQYFGPGTRLTVL.

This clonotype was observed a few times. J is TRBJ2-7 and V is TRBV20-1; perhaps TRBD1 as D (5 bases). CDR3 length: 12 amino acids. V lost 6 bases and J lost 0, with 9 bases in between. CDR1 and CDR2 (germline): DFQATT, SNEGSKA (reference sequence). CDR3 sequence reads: CSAWGGSYEQYF. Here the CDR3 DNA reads TGCAGTGCGTGGGGCGGCTCCTACGAGCAGTACTTC.

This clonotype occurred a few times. The CDR3 reads CASRGLAPFNEQFF. The CDR3 DNA follows: TGTGCCAGCAGGGGACTAGCGCCTTTTAATGAGCAGTTCTTC. The rearrangement joins TRBV7-9 to TRBJ2-1; 10 bases map to TRBD2. Germline values: CDR1 SEHNR, CDR2 FQNEAQ (reference sequence). This CDR3 is built from 14 residues. V lost 6 bases to trimming and J lost 7 bases; unmatched junction nucleotides: 6.

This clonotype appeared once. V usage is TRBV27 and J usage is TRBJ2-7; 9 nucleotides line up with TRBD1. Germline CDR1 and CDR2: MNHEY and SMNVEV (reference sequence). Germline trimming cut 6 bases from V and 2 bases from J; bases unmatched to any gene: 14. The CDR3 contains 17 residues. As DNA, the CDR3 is TGTGCCAGCAGGCCTACCCTGGGACAGGGTAAACCCTACGAGCAGTACTTC. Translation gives CASRPTLGQGKPYEQYF.

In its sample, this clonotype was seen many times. CDR3 sequence: CASSTDRGETQYF. The CDR3 nucleotides read TGTGCCAGTAGTACTGACAGGGGAGAGACCCAGTACTTC. The chain is built from TRBV19 and TRBJ2-5; TRBD1 aligns across 8 bases. CDR1 and CDR2 from the germline V gene are LNHDA and SQIVND (reference sequence). V lost 4 bases to trimming and J lost 4 bases; unmatched junction nucleotides: 2. The CDR3 has 13 residues.

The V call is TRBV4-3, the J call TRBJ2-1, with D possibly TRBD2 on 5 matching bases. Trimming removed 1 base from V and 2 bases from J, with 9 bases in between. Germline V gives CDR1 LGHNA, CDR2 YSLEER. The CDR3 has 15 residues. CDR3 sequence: CASSQGAGTYNEQFF. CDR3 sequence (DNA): TGCGCCAGCAGCCAAGGTGCCGGGACCTACAATGAGCAGTTCTTC.